This TCR beta chain was identified during a study of persistence of HIV-infected CD4 T cells. The libraries were made with immunoSEQ version 4 in survey mode. Data came from immunoSEQ multiplex PCR; TCRdb stores just in-frame clones and leaves some out. The top ten clones hold 6.5% to 8.5% of a sample with over 10,000 clones, under 70% of them seen once. Findings and limits, study-wide: CMV- and Gag-responding cells had lower TCRbeta richness than CD3/CD28-responding cells. The rare CMV-responding cells with HIV-1 proviruses were not separately TCR-sequenced.

Overlapping HIV-1 Gag 15-mer peptides at roughly 1 ug per peptide per mL were used. Sorting of responding CD4+ T cells relied on upregulated CD40 ligand together with CD69. Stimulated PBMCs had first been depleted of CD8+ T cells. Remarks on this clone: Its target is not known.

The germline V gene encodes CDR1 SGDLS and CDR2 YYNGEE. The CDR3 has 17 amino acids. Trimming removed 0 bases from V and 4 bases from J; junction bases left unmatched: 9. The clonotype originates from an adult man with HIV who was CMV-seropositive. This material consisted of CD4+ T cells sorted from PBMCs after roughly 18-hour stimulation, taken from a patient who received antiretroviral therapy. The rearrangement uses TRBV9 and TRBJ1-2; 10 bases agree with TRBD1. CDR3 nucleotide sequence: TGTGCCAGCAGCGTAGACCGGGGACAGGGGAGGACCTATGGCTACACCTTC. Translation: CASSVDRGQGRTYGYTF.